The T cell receptor beta chain under discussion was sequenced for a study of T cell changes during pregnancy in multiple sclerosis. Comment on this clone: The sample holds other DNA sequences that translate to the same CDR3.

Sequencing was performed with immunoSEQ multiplex PCR; in TCRdb, only in-frame clones are kept and a portion is missing. The repertoire holds about 41,000 clones, with 89% as singletons. The receptor was derived from a female donor with multiple sclerosis, enrolled in a pregnancy study. Sequencing used CD4+ T cells from peripheral blood mononuclear cells, obtained in the first trimester of pregnancy.

In nucleotides, the CDR3 is TGTGCCAGCAGCTTGTTCGTACTAGCAGGAGGGAATGAGCAGTTCTTC. Residues: CASSLFVLAGGNEQFF. J is TRBJ2-1 and V is TRBV5-6; possibly TRBD2 for D (6 bases). Trimming left V 1 base short and J 7 bases short, with 18 bases between. The germline V gene encodes CDR1 SGHDT and CDR2 YYEEEE. CDR3 length: 16 amino acids. The full variable domain, completed using reference TRBV5-6 and TRBJ2-1, is DAGVTQSPTHLIKTRGQQVTLRCSPKSGHDTVSWYQQALGQGPQFIFQYYEEEERQRGNFPDRFSGHQFPNYSSELNVNALLLGDSALYLCASSLFVLAGGNEQFFGPGTRLTVL.